The source of this T cell receptor beta chain is a study of beta chain features in type 1 diabetes. The V and J ends lost 1 base and 0 bases, in that order; junction bases with no gene match: 6. CDR1 SGHNT and CDR2 YYREEE come from the germline V gene (reference sequence). The CDR3 length is 17 residues. Every bit of the isolated RNA underwent reverse transcription, so sequencing read expressed TCRB transcripts. Only in-frame clones appear in the TCRdb table, and some are missing; sequencing was by immunoSEQ multiplex PCR. The top ten clones hold over 0.015% of a sample with approximately 300,000 clones, about 10% of them seen once.

This TCR came from a woman under 40 in good health. The sequenced material came from naive CD4+ T cells from blood. This chain uses TRBV5-4 with TRBJ2-1; the match to TRBD2 covers 8 bases. The CDR3 nucleotides read TGTGCCAGCAGCTTGAGCGGGAGCCTTAGCTCCTACAATGAGCAGTTCTTC. As protein: CASSLSGSLSSYNEQFF.